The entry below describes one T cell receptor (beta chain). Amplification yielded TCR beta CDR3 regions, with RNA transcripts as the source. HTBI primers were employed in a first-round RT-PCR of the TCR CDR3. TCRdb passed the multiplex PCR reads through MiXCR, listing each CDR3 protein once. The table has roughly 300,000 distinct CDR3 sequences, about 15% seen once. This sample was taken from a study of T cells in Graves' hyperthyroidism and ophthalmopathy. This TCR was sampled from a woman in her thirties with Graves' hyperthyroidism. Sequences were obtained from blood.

Here the CDR3 reads CAISDRLRGNTDTQYF. In DNA form, the CDR3 reads TGTGCCATCAGTGATAGACTCCGCGGTAACACAGATACGCAGTATTTT. V is TRBV10-3 and J is TRBJ2-3, with unresolved D. CDR3 length equals 16 residues. In germline, CDR1 is ENHRY, CDR2 SYGVKD. V was cut by 3 bases and J by 2 bases, with 15 bases left in between.